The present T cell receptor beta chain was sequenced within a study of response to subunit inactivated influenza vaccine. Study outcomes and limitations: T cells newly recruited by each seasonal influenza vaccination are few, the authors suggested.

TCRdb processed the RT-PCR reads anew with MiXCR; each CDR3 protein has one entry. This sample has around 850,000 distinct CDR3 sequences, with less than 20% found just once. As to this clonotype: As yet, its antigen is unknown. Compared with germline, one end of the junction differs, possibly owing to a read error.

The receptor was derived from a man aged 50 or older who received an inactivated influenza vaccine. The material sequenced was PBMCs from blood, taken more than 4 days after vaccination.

Here the CDR3 DNA reads TGTGTCACCAGTGGCGGTTCGGGTGGCTACACCTTC. It translates to CVTSGGSGGYTF. The chain recombines TRBV24-1 with TRBJ1-2; D is unclear. CDR1 KGHDR and CDR2 SFDVKD come from the germline V gene. The CDR3 sequence is 12 residues long.